One sample yielded the 27 T cell receptor beta chains listed below, sequenced in a study of CD8+ T cells in alopecia areata. Investigators isolated RNA and reverse transcribed it into cDNA to act as the sequencing template. Profiled with immunoSEQ multiplex PCR; TCRdb holds only in-frame clones, not every one. In the table there are 80,000 to 100,000 clones, 44% of which are singletons. Treatment described: oral pan-JAK inhibitor, 5-10 mg twice daily. The input for sequencing was CD8+ T cells sorted from blood, taken at week 24, from a patient treated with tofacitinib. These receptors all come from a human donor with alopecia areata.

This clone was seen a handful of times. The chain joins TRBV9 to TRBJ2-3; tentative D call: TRBD1 (5 bases). This CDR3 region has 15 residues. Looked up from germline, CDR1 is SGDLS and CDR2 is YYNGEE. The V end was cut by 3 bases, the J end by 2 bases, with 13 bases between. The CDR3 protein is CASSEDTPSTDTQYF. For the CDR3, the DNA is TGTGCCAGCAGCGAGGACACTCCTTCCACAGATACGCAGTATTTT.

In its sample, this clone was seen a few times. J is TRBJ2-2 and V is TRBV19; possibly TRBD2 for D (6 bases). The germline gives CDR1 LNHDA, CDR2 SQIVND (reference sequence). V lost 7 bases, J lost 6 bases, and 12 bases lay in between. This CDR3 region has 13 residues. CDR3 sequence: CASNSGLPGELFF. For the CDR3, the DNA is TGTGCCAGTAATAGCGGACTACCCGGGGAGCTGTTTTTT.

The chain carries TRBV11-2 and TRBJ2-7; TRBD1 is a possible D gene (6 bases). This CDR3 comprises 17 residues. V was pared by 5 bases and J by 4 bases, with 24 bases between. Germline V gene sequence: CDR1 SGHAT, CDR2 FQNNGV. CDR3: CASSPGDTFPFTYEQYF. CDR3 nucleotide sequence: TGTGCCAGCAGCCCAGGGGACACCTTTCCTTTTACTTACGAGCAGTACTTC.

The genes are TRBV5-1 and TRBJ2-7; possible D gene TRBD2, 6 bases. The CDR3 runs to 14 residues. The V gene lost 1 base and the J gene lost 2 bases, with 10 bases spanning the gap. Germline V gene lookup returns CDR1 SGHRS and CDR2 YFSETQ. Written as DNA, the CDR3 is TGCGCCAGCAGCTTGTGGGGGGTTACCTACGAGCAGTACTTC. Amino acids: CASSLWGVTYEQYF.

To note about this clone: Other DNA sequences within the sample encode an identical CDR3. The V and J genes are TRBV27 and TRBJ2-7, with D possibly matching TRBD1 (5 bases). V lost 3 bases to trimming and J lost 2 bases, with 8 bases between them. CDR3 length equals 13 residues. Looked up from germline, CDR1 is MNHEY and CDR2 is SMNVEV (reference sequence). CDR3 sequence: CASSLGPTYEQYF. In nucleotides, the CDR3 is TGTGCCAGCAGTTTGGGGCCTACCTACGAGCAGTACTTC.

There are a few counts of this clone. J is TRBJ2-7 and V is TRBV5-1; 11 bases match TRBD2. The V and J ends lost 4 bases and 1 base, in that order; junction bases with no gene match: 4. The CDR3 has 15 residues. The V gene's germline CDR1 is SGHRS and CDR2 YFSETQ. CDR3 coding DNA: TGCGCCAGCAGCCTAGCGGGAGGTGAATCCTACGAGCAGTACTTC. This sequence encodes CASSLAGGESYEQYF. Full variable domain (missing parts from reference TRBV5-1 and TRBJ2-7): KAGVTQTPRYLIKTRGQQVTLSCSPISGHRSVSWYQQTPGQGLQFLFEYFSETQRNKGNFPGRFSGRQFSNSRSEMNVSTLELGDSALYLCASSLAGGESYEQYFGPGTRLTVT.

This clone was seen a handful of times. The chain couples TRBV29-1 to TRBJ1-2; 7 bases agree with TRBD1. Germline lookup yields CDR1 SQVTM and CDR2 ANQGSEA. V shed 8 bases and J 5 bases; nucleotides not matched to a gene: 20. There are 16 residues in the CDR3. The CDR3, as DNA: TGCAGCTCCATGGGTACCGGGACAGAGGGAGGGTATGGCTACACCTTC. Its translation: CSSMGTGTEGGYGYTF.

The chain joins TRBV7-9 to TRBJ2-5, with 11 bases identical to TRBD2. Germline V gene lookup returns CDR1 SEHNR and CDR2 FQNEAQ (reference sequence). The length of the CDR3 is 14 residues. Trimming removed 5 bases from V and 5 bases from J; junction bases left unmatched: 4. The CDR3 region is CASSLLAGEETQYF. The DNA for the CDR3 is TGTGCCAGCAGCCTACTAGCGGGAGAGGAGACCCAGTACTTC.

The chain carries TRBV6-1 and TRBJ1-1; tentatively, D is TRBD1 (6 bases). Germline CDR1 and CDR2: MNHNS and SASEGT. Trimming stripped 8 bases from V and 1 base from J, with 14 bases between. This CDR3 contains 14 residues. The CDR3 DNA reads as TGTGCCAGCTGGCCCAGCAGGGGGAACACTGAAGCTTTCTTT. It is translated as CASWPSRGNTEAFF.

The chain carries TRBV30 and TRBJ1-1, with D unclear. CDR1 is GTSNPN, CDR2 SVGIG, per germline (reference sequence). With 3 bases removed from V and 1 base from J, the gap between germline ends came to 9 bases. There are 13 residues in the CDR3. CDR3 sequence: CAWRQRGNTEAFF. The CDR3 DNA follows: TGTGCCTGGAGGCAACGGGGGAACACTGAAGCTTTCTTT. Full variable domain (outside the CDR3, taken from reference TRBV30 and TRBJ1-1): SQTIHQWPATLVQPVGSPLSLECTVEGTSNPNLYWYRQAAGRGLQLLFYSVGIGQISSEVPQNLSASRPQDRQFILSSKKLLLSDSGFYLCAWRQRGNTEAFFGQGTRLTVV.

In this sample, this clone turned up a few times. This chain connects TRBV10-3 to TRBJ1-3; D is unresolved. In germline, CDR1 is ENHRY, CDR2 SYGVKD. The V gene lost 6 bases and the J gene lost 4 bases, with 4 bases spanning the gap. CDR3 length: 11 amino acids. CDR3 nucleotides: TGTGCCATCAGCGAAGGAAACACCATATATTTT. Its protein is CAISEGNTIYF.

J is TRBJ2-5 and V is TRBV7-9, with 11 bases matching TRBD1. Germline V lookup: CDR1 SEHNR, CDR2 FQNEAQ (reference sequence). The length of the CDR3 is 14 residues. The J segment lost 4 bases and the V segment lost 10 bases, leaving 8 bases of the junction unmatched. In DNA, the CDR3 is TGTGCCACTAGGACAGGGGGCACTGGAGAGACCCAGTACTTC. Translation: CATRTGGTGETQYF.

The rearrangement uses TRBV7-9 and TRBJ2-1; D is unresolved. This CDR3 has 11 residues. Germline values: CDR1 SEHNR, CDR2 FQNEAQ (reference sequence). V dropped 0 bases and J dropped 10 bases, with 4 bases sitting between them. The CDR3 bases are TGTGCCAGCAGCTTAGCTCCCGAGCAGTTCTTC. Its translation is CASSLAPEQFF.

The J gene is TRBJ2-5, the V gene TRBV11-2; D is unclear. The CDR3 contains 11 residues. V was clipped by 3 bases and J by 4 bases, with 3 bases between them. The V gene's germline CDR1 is SGHAT and CDR2 FQNNGV. The CDR3 bases are TGTGCCAGCAGCTTTGGAGAGACCCAGTACTTC. It encodes CASSFGETQYF. Together with reference TRBV11-2 and TRBJ2-5, the CDR3 gives the full variable domain: EAGVAQSPRYKIIEKRQSVAFWCNPISGHATLYWYQQILGQGPKLLIQFQNNGVVDDSQLPKDRFSAERLKGVDSTLKIQPAKLEDSAVYLCASSFGETQYFGPGTRLLVL.

This chain links TRBV4-3 with TRBJ2-1; TRBD2 matches at 7 bases. The V gene end was trimmed by 4 bases and the J gene end by 7 bases; junction bases not matched to a gene: 22. This CDR3 has 19 residues. The V gene's germline CDR1 is LGHNA and CDR2 YSLEER. CDR3 nucleotide sequence: TGCGCCAGCAGCCTAATTGGGGGGAATAGCGGGTTTCTTCGGAATGAGCAGTTCTTC. Translated, it gives CASSLIGGNSGFLRNEQFF.

The V and J genes are TRBV30 and TRBJ2-5; D is perhaps TRBD1 or TRBD2 (6 bases each). Germline V gene lookup returns CDR1 GTSNPN and CDR2 SVGIG (reference sequence). V was clipped by 5 bases and J by 7 bases, with 20 bases between them. The CDR3 is made up of 14 amino acids. CDR3 in DNA: TGTGCCTGGTCCTATTCCGGGGGCCTTTCGACCCAGTACTTC. This encodes CAWSYSGGLSTQYF. Drawing the rest from reference TRBV30 and TRBJ2-5, the complete variable domain is SQTIHQWPATLVQPVGSPLSLECTVEGTSNPNLYWYRQAAGRGLQLLFYSVGIGQISSEVPQNLSASRPQDRQFILSSKKLLLSDSGFYLCAWSYSGGLSTQYFGPGTRLLVL.

The chain recombines TRBV4-1 with TRBJ2-2; D not certain. V lost 4 bases, J lost 6 bases, and 6 bases lay in between. CDR3 length: 12 amino acids. Germline CDR1 and CDR2: MGHRA and YSYEKL. CDR3 bases: TGCGCCAGCAGCCGAAACGCCGGGGAGCTGTTTTTT. It is translated as CASSRNAGELFF.

V gene TRBV19 combines with J gene TRBJ1-2, with D perhaps TRBD1 (5 bases). The CDR3 is 14 residues long. Germline V gene lookup returns CDR1 LNHDA and CDR2 SQIVND (reference sequence). V lost 7 bases, J lost 6 bases, and 18 bases lay in between. In DNA, the CDR3 is TGTGCCAGTAAATCGGAGGGGAAGGTAAATGGCTACACCTTC. This gives the protein CASKSEGKVNGYTF.

CDR3 loop: CAITDIGTSGPTNTGELFF. Written as DNA, the CDR3 is TGTGCCATCACAGATATCGGGACTAGCGGGCCTACGAACACCGGGGAGCTGTTTTTT. The chain links TRBV10-3 to TRBJ2-2; 12 positions match TRBD2. J gave up 0 bases and V 7 bases, and 12 bases lay outside the gene matches. Looked up from germline, CDR1 is ENHRY and CDR2 is SYGVKD. There are 19 residues in the CDR3.

As for this clone: Other DNA sequences from this sample encode an identical CDR3 as well. V gene TRBV20-1 combines with J gene TRBJ2-1; D uncertain. The CDR3 spans 11 residues. In germline, CDR1 is DFQATT, CDR2 SNEGSKA (reference sequence). The V end lost 1 base, the J end lost 2 bases, and 0 bases lay between the germline ends. CDR3 coding DNA: TGCAGTGCTAGAGCCTACAATGAGCAGTTCTTC. It codes for CSARAYNEQFF.

The chain is built from TRBV2 and TRBJ2-1, with D possibly matching TRBD1 (7 bases). Trimming removed 4 bases from V and 2 bases from J, with 15 bases in between. This CDR3 spans 16 amino acids. Germline V gives CDR1 SNHLY, CDR2 FYNNEI. The CDR3 DNA reads TGTGCCAGCAGTGGAACGACAGGGAGGCCCTACAATGAGCAGTTCTTC. It translates to CASSGTTGRPYNEQFF.

The gene calls are TRBV11-2 and TRBJ1-2, with no clear D. Germline V gene lookup returns CDR1 SGHAT and CDR2 FQNNGV. V lost 1 base to trimming and J lost 8 bases, with 8 bases between them. This CDR3 has 12 residues. This CDR3 reads CASSLGSLGYTF. The CDR3 DNA sequence: TGTGCCAGCAGCTTAGGCAGTCTCGGCTACACCTTC.

The chain employs TRBV29-1 and TRBJ2-5; 7 nucleotides line up with TRBD2. Trimming removed 4 bases from V and 1 base from J; junction bases left unmatched: 15. This CDR3 is 17 amino acids long. Germline CDR1 and CDR2: SQVTM and ANQGSEA. The CDR3 region has the DNA TGCAGCGTTGTTGCGCGGGGGTCTCCACACCTCCAAGAGACCCAGTACTTC. Encoded protein: CSVVARGSPHLQETQYF.

This clone was detected a few times. V is TRBV7-6 and J is TRBJ2-1; no firm D call. CDR3 length equals 15 residues. With 5 bases removed from V and 0 bases from J, the gap between germline ends came to 11 bases. The germline gives CDR1 SGHVS, CDR2 FNYEAQ. The CDR3 is CASSPLASSYNEQFF. CDR3 nucleotides: TGTGCCAGCAGCCCCCTGGCTAGCTCCTACAATGAGCAGTTCTTC. The variable domain in full, with the rest retrieved from reference TRBV7-6 and TRBJ2-1, is GAGVSQSPRYKVTKRGQDVALRCDPISGHVSLYWYRQALGQGPEFLTYFNYEAQQDKSGLPNDRFSAERPEGSISTLTIQRTEQRDSAMYRCASSPLASSYNEQFFGPGTRLTVL.

This clone was counted between two and nine times. The V and J genes are TRBV5-1 and TRBJ2-7, with D perhaps TRBD2 (5 bases). This CDR3 contains 15 residues. V shed 1 base and J shed 4 bases, with 15 bases lying between them. The germline gives CDR1 SGHRS, CDR2 YFSETQ. The CDR3 sequence is CASSLYLGRGYEQYF. As DNA, the CDR3 is TGCGCCAGCAGCTTGTATTTGGGGAGAGGATACGAGCAGTACTTC. The full variable domain, its missing parts supplied by reference TRBV5-1 and TRBJ2-7, is KAGVTQTPRYLIKTRGQQVTLSCSPISGHRSVSWYQQTPGQGLQFLFEYFSETQRNKGNFPGRFSGRQFSNSRSEMNVSTLELGDSALYLCASSLYLGRGYEQYFGPGTRLTVT.

This clone has a handful of counts. The rearrangement joins TRBV30 to TRBJ2-1; no reliable D call. This CDR3 contains 15 residues. Germline assignment: CDR1 GTSNPN and CDR2 SVGIG (reference sequence). V was trimmed by 2 bases and J by 0 bases, leaving 11 bases between them. DNA for the CDR3: TGTGCCTGGAGTTTTGTCTTGGCCTCCTACAATGAGCAGTTCTTC. Residues: CAWSFVLASYNEQFF.

The chain uses TRBV4-3 and TRBJ2-7; D is perhaps TRBD2 (5 bases). Germline V gene lookup returns CDR1 LGHNA and CDR2 YSLEER. The CDR3 covers 14 residues. V lost 0 bases and J 2 bases, leaving 8 bases between the germline ends. DNA for the CDR3: TGCGCCAGCAGCCAAGAAGGGCGGGCCTACGAGCAGTACTTC. Translated, it gives CASSQEGRAYEQYF.